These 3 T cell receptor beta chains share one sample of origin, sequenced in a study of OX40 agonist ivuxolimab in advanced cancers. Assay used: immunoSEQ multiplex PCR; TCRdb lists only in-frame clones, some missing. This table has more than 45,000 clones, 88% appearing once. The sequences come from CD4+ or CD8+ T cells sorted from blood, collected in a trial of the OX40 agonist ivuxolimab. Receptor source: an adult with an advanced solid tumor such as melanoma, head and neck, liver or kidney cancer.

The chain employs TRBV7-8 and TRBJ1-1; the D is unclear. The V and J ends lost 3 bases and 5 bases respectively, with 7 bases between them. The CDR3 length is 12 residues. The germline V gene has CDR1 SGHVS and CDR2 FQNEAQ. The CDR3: CASSFRQTEAFF. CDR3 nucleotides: TGTGCCAGCAGCTTTCGGCAAACTGAAGCTTTCTTT.

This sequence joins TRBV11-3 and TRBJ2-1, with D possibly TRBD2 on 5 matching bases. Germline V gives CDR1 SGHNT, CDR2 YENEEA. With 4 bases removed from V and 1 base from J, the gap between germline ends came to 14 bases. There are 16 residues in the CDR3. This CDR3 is CASSSNLADSYNEQFF. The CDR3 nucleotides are TGTGCCAGCAGCTCCAACCTAGCCGATTCCTACAATGAGCAGTTCTTC.

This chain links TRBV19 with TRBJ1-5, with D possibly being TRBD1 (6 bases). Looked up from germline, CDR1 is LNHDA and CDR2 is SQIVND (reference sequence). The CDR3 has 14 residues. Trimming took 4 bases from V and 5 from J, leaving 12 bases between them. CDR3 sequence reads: CASSTLQGDQPQHF. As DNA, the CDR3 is TGTGCCAGTAGTACCCTACAGGGAGATCAGCCCCAGCATTTT.